One and the same sample provided the 15 T cell receptor beta chains below, sequenced in a study of blood T cell repertoires in COVID-19. Only in-frame clones appear in the TCRdb table, and some are missing; sequencing was by immunoSEQ multiplex PCR. The table shows fewer than 250,000 clones, with around 87% occurring only once. What was sequenced was PBMCs or T cells enriched from blood (not recorded which). The receptors come from a man aged 25-45 years in a cohort exposed to, infected with or recovered from COVID-19 (not recorded which).

This chain connects TRBV2 to TRBJ1-2, with 9 positions matching TRBD1. Germline V gives CDR1 SNHLY, CDR2 FYNNEI. The CDR3 totals 16 residues. The ends lost 3 bases at V and 3 bases at J; junction bases unmatched: 8. The CDR3 reads CASSDSRDRVDYGYTF. CDR3 DNA sequence: TGTGCCAGCAGTGATTCTCGGGACAGGGTTGACTATGGCTACACCTTC.

The chain links TRBV10-3 to TRBJ2-7, with D possibly TRBD2 on 6 matching bases. Deletions cut 0 bases from V and 6 bases from J, with 18 bases between. The length of the CDR3 is 16 residues. Germline V CDR1 and CDR2: ENHRY, SYGVKD. The CDR3 coding sequence is TGTGCCATCAGTGAGTCGGGTAGCGGTCCACTAGGCGAGCAGTACTTC. Protein: CAISESGSGPLGEQYF.

The rearrangement uses TRBV7-9 and TRBJ1-2; TRBD1 is a possible D gene (6 bases). Germline CDR1 SEHNR, CDR2 FQNEAQ (reference sequence). This CDR3 has 15 residues. V was clipped by 5 bases and J by 4 bases, with 17 bases between them. The CDR3 protein is CASSPIPGQLYGYTF. CDR3 coding DNA: TGTGCCAGCAGCCCGATACCAGGACAGCTCTATGGCTACACCTTC.

J is TRBJ1-5 and V is TRBV2; 10 nucleotides line up with TRBD1. CDR1 is SNHLY and CDR2 is FYNNEI in the germline V gene. CDR3 length: 15 residues. The V segment lost 6 bases and the J segment 0 bases; nucleotides outside the gene matches: 2. CDR3 region: CASRGTGVSNQPQHF. Here the CDR3 DNA reads TGTGCCAGCAGAGGGACAGGGGTTAGCAATCAGCCCCAGCATTTT.

V and J are TRBV29-1 and TRBJ2-2; 10 bases agree with TRBD2. Per the germline V gene, CDR1 is SQVTM and CDR2 is ANQGSEA. The CDR3 sequence is 16 residues long. V shed 0 bases, J shed 7 bases, and the junction held 8 bases outside the gene matches. Here the CDR3 reads CSVEDSSGGHSGELFF. For the CDR3, the DNA is TGCAGCGTTGAAGATTCTAGCGGGGGACATAGCGGGGAGCTGTTTTTT.

The chain is built from TRBV28 and TRBJ1-5, with D unclear. With 6 bases removed from V and 4 bases from J, the gap between germline ends came to 13 bases. Germline V gives CDR1 MDHEN, CDR2 SYDVKM. The CDR3 spans 14 residues. The CDR3 region has the DNA TGTGCCAGCAGGAAGGAGTCCGGGAATCAGCCCCAGCATTTT. It specifies CASRKESGNQPQHF.

The gene calls are TRBV10-2 and TRBJ1-1; TRBD1 might be the D (5 bases). Germline V gene data show CDR1 as WSHSY and CDR2 as SAAADI. CDR3 length equals 17 residues. V lost 3 bases, J lost 3 bases, and 20 bases lay in between. CDR3 loop: CASSEPSSGARYTEAFF. CDR3 sequence (DNA): TGCGCCAGCAGTGAACCCTCGTCTGGGGCGAGGTACACTGAAGCTTTCTTT.

This sequence joins TRBV7-6 and TRBJ2-3, with D tentatively TRBD1 (6 bases). The CDR3 extends over 14 amino acids. V was shortened by 6 bases and J by 1 base, with 11 bases between the two germline ends. CDR1 is SGHVS, CDR2 FNYEAQ, per germline. The DNA of the CDR3 is TGTGCCAGCAGTCCTGCAGGGGGCACAGATACGCAGTATTTT. Protein: CASSPAGGTDTQYF.

The rearrangement uses TRBV10-1 and TRBJ2-1; 13 bases map to TRBD2. Germline lookup yields CDR1 WNHNN and CDR2 SYGVQD (reference sequence). The length of the CDR3 is 19 residues. Trimming removed 2 bases from V and 7 bases from J; junction bases left unmatched: 14. The CDR3 protein is CASSEATLGLAGVRNEQFF. DNA for the CDR3: TGCGCCAGCAGTGAGGCGACCCTCGGACTAGCGGGAGTGAGGAATGAGCAGTTCTTC.

The chain carries TRBV6-4 and TRBJ2-3, with 10 bases that match TRBD2. V gave up 3 bases and J gave up 4 bases; unmatched junction bases: 4. Germline V gene data show CDR1 as MRHNA and CDR2 as SNTAGT. The CDR3 runs to 15 residues. CDR3 sequence reads: CASSETGTSADTQYF. The CDR3 DNA reads as TGTGCCAGCAGTGAGACCGGGACTAGCGCAGATACGCAGTATTTT.

The J gene is TRBJ1-1, the V gene TRBV6-1; tentatively, D is TRBD1 (6 bases). The ends were cut back, 4 bases at V and 1 base at J, with 19 bases in the middle. This CDR3 contains 17 residues. Germline CDR1 MNHNS, CDR2 SASEGT. The CDR3: CASSAYRVGSGNTEAFF. Here the CDR3 DNA reads TGTGCCAGCAGTGCCTACAGGGTAGGGAGTGGGAACACTGAAGCTTTCTTT.

A single count supports this clone. V is TRBV9 and J is TRBJ2-7; TRBD1 matches 11 bases. The CDR3 sequence is 16 residues long. The ends lost 4 bases at V and 4 bases at J; junction bases unmatched: 10. Germline V gene lookup returns CDR1 SGDLS and CDR2 YYNGEE. The CDR3 DNA follows: TGTGCCAGCAGCCCAAAGGACGGACAGGGGGCGTACGAGCAGTACTTC. It translates to CASSPKDGQGAYEQYF. The whole variable domain, filled in from reference TRBV9 and TRBJ2-7, reads DSGVTQTPKHLITATGQRVTLRCSPRSGDLSVYWYQQSLDQGLQFLIQYYNGEERAKGNILERFSAQQFPDLHSELNLSSLELGDSALYFCASSPKDGQGAYEQYFGPGTRLTVT.

This chain connects TRBV28 to TRBJ1-2; 9 bases align to TRBD1. CDR1 and CDR2 from the germline V gene are MDHEN and SYDVKM. CDR3 length: 15 residues. J lost 7 bases, V lost 6 bases, and 12 bases had no gene match. CDR3 residues: CASRPQQGAVSGYTF. As DNA, the CDR3 is TGTGCCAGCAGACCCCAACAGGGGGCCGTAAGTGGCTACACCTTC.

On this clone: Germline and junction disagree at one end, which may indicate a read error. V usage is TRBV10-1 and J usage is TRBJ1-6; D ambiguous. The CDR3 length is 9 residues. The V gene's germline CDR1 is WNHNN and CDR2 SYGVQD (reference sequence). Written as DNA, the CDR3 is TGCGCCAGCTGGAGGTGCGGAGACTTT. It translates to CASWRCGDF.

V gene TRBV5-1 combines with J gene TRBJ1-3; D uncertain. The V and J ends lost 0 bases and 3 bases respectively, with 13 bases between them. The germline CDR1 and CDR2 sequences are SGHRS and YFSETQ. This CDR3 has 16 residues. CDR3 loop: CASSLALVGSGNTIYF. In nucleotides, the CDR3 is TGCGCCAGCAGCTTGGCCCTGGTCGGGAGTGGAAACACCATATATTTT.